The clone carrying this T cell receptor (beta chain) was seen ten or more times. The antigen remains undetermined. The data are from a study of regulatory T cells in long-lasting Graves disease. Overall study results and limits: Examination was confined to peripheral blood, excluding thyroid tissue. Patients with persistent disease showed a bias toward TRBV28, TRBJ1-2 and TRBJ2-5. More public clonotypes were shared by persistent patients (2,741) than by new patients (approximately 1,000).

The time point is: newly diagnosed GD, antithyroid drugs for less than 3 months. TCR sequences were obtained from RNA taken from PBMCs. Building the TCR beta libraries relied on iRepertoire HTBI primers, and CDR3 regions underwent Arm-PCR. TCRdb re-derived calls from the multiplex PCR reads in MiXCR, one entry per CDR3 protein. The profile shows about 310,000 distinct CDR3 sequences, more than 15% of them singletons. V dropped 5 bases and J dropped 4; count of bases not matched to a gene: 0. The CDR3 covers 12 residues. Here the sequenced sample was peripheral blood mononuclear cells (PBMCs), taken at new diagnosis, from a patient treated with antithyroid drugs. The clonotype comes from a female donor with Graves disease. This chain uses TRBV12-3 or TRBV12-4 with TRBJ2-5; 8 nucleotides agree with TRBD2. CDR3 residues: CASSSGRETQYF. The DNA for the CDR3 is TGTGCCAGCAGTAGCGGGAGAGAGACCCAGTACTTC.